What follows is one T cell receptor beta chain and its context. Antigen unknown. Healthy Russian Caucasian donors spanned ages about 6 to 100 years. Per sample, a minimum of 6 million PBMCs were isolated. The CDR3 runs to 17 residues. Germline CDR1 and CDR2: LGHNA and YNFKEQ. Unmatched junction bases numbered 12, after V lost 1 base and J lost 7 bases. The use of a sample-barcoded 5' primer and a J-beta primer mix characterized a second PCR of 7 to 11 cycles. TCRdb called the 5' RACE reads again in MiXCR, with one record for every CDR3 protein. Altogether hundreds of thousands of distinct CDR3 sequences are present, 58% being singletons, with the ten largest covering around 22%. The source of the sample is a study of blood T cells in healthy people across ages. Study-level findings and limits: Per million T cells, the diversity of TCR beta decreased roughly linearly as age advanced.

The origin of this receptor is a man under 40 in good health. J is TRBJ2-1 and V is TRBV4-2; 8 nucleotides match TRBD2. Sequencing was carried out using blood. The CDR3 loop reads CASSQVSGGRYGNEQFF. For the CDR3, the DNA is TGTGCCAGCAGCCAAGTTAGCGGCGGGAGGTATGGGAATGAGCAGTTCTTC.